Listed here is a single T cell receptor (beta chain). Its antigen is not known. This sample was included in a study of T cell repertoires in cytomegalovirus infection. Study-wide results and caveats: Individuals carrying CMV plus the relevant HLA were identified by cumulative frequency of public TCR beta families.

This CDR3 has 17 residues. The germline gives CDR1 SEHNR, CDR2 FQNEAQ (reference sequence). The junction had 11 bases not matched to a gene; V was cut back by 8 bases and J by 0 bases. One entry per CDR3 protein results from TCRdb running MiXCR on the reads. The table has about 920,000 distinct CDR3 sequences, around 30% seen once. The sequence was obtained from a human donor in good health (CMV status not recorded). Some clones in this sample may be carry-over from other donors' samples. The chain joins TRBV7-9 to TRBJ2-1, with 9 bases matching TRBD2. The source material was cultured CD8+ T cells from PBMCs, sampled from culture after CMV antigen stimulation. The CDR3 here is CASPPRASGTSYNEQFF. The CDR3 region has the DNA TGTGCCAGCCCTCCCCGGGCTAGCGGGACCTCCTACAATGAGCAGTTCTTC.